These T cell receptor beta chains were read from a single sample in a study of OX40 agonist ivuxolimab in advanced cancers. TCRdb's copy holds only in-frame clones and misses some; the assay was immunoSEQ multiplex PCR. The sample carries roughly 59,000 clones, approximately 84% recorded once. The sequencing here drew on CD4+ or CD8+ T cells sorted from blood, taken in a trial of the OX40 agonist ivuxolimab. The origin of the receptors is an adult with an advanced solid tumor such as melanoma, head and neck, liver or kidney cancer. The CDR3 runs from the conserved cysteine through the conserved F or W. Each record gives: clone size, D gene, J gene, V gene, CDR3 length, CDR3 protein, CDR3 DNA. D genes are given only for firm matches. Size tells how often a clone was seen (once, few, many) or the class of an expanded clone, and some rows leave it out.

clone size: .
D gene: .
J gene: TRBJ2-7
V gene: TRBV30
CDR3 length: 13
CDR3 protein: CAWVRDRPYEQYF
CDR3 DNA: TGTGCCTGGGTCCGGGACCGGCCCTACGAGCAGTACTTC

clone size: .
D gene: .
J gene: TRBJ2-2
V gene: TRBV19
CDR3 length: 12
CDR3 protein: CASNRNTGELFF
CDR3 DNA: TGTGCCAGTAACCGAAACACCGGGGAGCTGTTTTTT

clone size: .
D gene: TRBD1
J gene: TRBJ1-5
V gene: TRBV30
CDR3 length: 19
CDR3 protein: CAWSSRPGQGADSNQPQHF
CDR3 DNA: TGTGCCTGGAGCAGTCGCCCGGGACAGGGGGCGGATAGCAATCAGCCCCAGCATTTT

clone size: .
D gene: .
J gene: TRBJ2-7
V gene: TRBV28
CDR3 length: 16
CDR3 protein: CASRSGGGGEAYEQYF
CDR3 DNA: TGTGCCAGCAGGTCCGGAGGGGGGGGCGAGGCCTACGAGCAGTACTTC

clone size: .
D gene: .
J gene: TRBJ1-1
V gene: TRBV28
CDR3 length: 15
CDR3 protein: CASSSRNTGYEEAFF
CDR3 DNA: TGTGCCAGCAGTTCCCGAAACACAGGGTATGAAGAAGCTTTCTTT

clone size: few
D gene: TRBD1
J gene: TRBJ2-7
V gene: TRBV28
CDR3 length: 13
CDR3 protein: CASRGTGGYEQYF
CDR3 DNA: TGTGCCAGCAGAGGGACAGGGGGCTACGAGCAGTACTTC

clone size: .
D gene: TRBD2
J gene: TRBJ2-7
V gene: TRBV5-6
CDR3 length: 16
CDR3 protein: CASSLRASGGRYEQYF
CDR3 DNA: TGTGCCAGCAGCTTGCGGGCTAGCGGGGGGAGGTACGAGCAGTACTTC

clone size: .
D gene: TRBD1
J gene: TRBJ2-3
V gene: TRBV9
CDR3 length: 13
CDR3 protein: CASNWDSRDTQYF
CDR3 DNA: TGTGCCAGCAACTGGGACAGCAGAGATACGCAGTATTTT

clone size: .
D gene: .
J gene: TRBJ1-2
V gene: TRBV28
CDR3 length: 17
CDR3 protein: CASNYIDRRRGDYGYTF
CDR3 DNA: TGTGCCAGCAACTACATAGACAGGCGGCGAGGAGACTATGGCTACACCTTC

clone size: .
D gene: TRBD1
J gene: TRBJ2-7
V gene: TRBV5-1
CDR3 length: 15
CDR3 protein: CASSLSQGASYEQYF
CDR3 DNA: TGCGCCAGCAGCTTGAGCCAGGGGGCCTCCTACGAGCAGTACTTC

clone size: .
D gene: .
J gene: TRBJ2-3
V gene: TRBV5-4
CDR3 length: 12
CDR3 protein: CASSFTTDTQYF
CDR3 DNA: TGTGCCAGCAGCTTTACCACAGATACGCAGTATTTT

clone size: .
D gene: .
J gene: TRBJ1-4
V gene: TRBV2
CDR3 length: 13
CDR3 protein: CASVASEGEKLFF
CDR3 DNA: TGTGCCAGTGTGGCAAGTGAAGGCGAAAAACTGTTTTTT

clone size: .
D gene: .
J gene: TRBJ1-2
V gene: TRBV6-5
CDR3 length: 14
CDR3 protein: CASTLKGGHDGYTF
CDR3 DNA: TGTGCCAGCACCCTAAAAGGGGGGCACGATGGCTACACCTTC

clone size: once
D gene: .
J gene: TRBJ2-7
V gene: TRBV21-1
CDR3 length: 14
CDR3 protein: CASTSAMASYEQYF
CDR3 DNA: TGTGCCAGCACCAGCGCTATGGCAAGTTACGAGCAGTACTTC

clone size: .
D gene: TRBD1
J gene: TRBJ2-2
V gene: TRBV30
CDR3 length: 13
CDR3 protein: CAWSVQGAGELFF
CDR3 DNA: TGTGCCTGGAGTGTACAGGGGGCGGGGGAGCTGTTTTTT

clone size: .
D gene: .
J gene: TRBJ1-1
V gene: TRBV5-4
CDR3 length: 16
CDR3 protein: CASSRGGSGQGTEAFF
CDR3 DNA: TGTGCCAGCAGCAGGGGTGGTTCGGGGCAGGGGACTGAAGCTTTCTTT

clone size: .
D gene: .
J gene: TRBJ1-2
V gene: TRBV6-1
CDR3 length: 12
CDR3 protein: CASSEGDYGYTF
CDR3 DNA: TGTGCCAGCAGTGAGGGGGACTATGGCTACACCTTC

clone size: .
D gene: TRBD1
J gene: TRBJ1-2
V gene: TRBV19
CDR3 length: 17
CDR3 protein: CASSARDRRDWINGYTF
CDR3 DNA: TGTGCCAGTAGTGCCCGGGACAGGAGGGATTGGATCAATGGCTACACCTTC

clone size: few
D gene: .
J gene: TRBJ1-5
V gene: TRBV6-6
CDR3 length: 14
CDR3 protein: CASSASDANQPQHF
CDR3 DNA: TGTGCCAGCAGTGCCTCGGACGCCAATCAGCCCCAGCATTTT

clone size: .
D gene: .
J gene: TRBJ1-3
V gene: TRBV28
CDR3 length: 14
CDR3 protein: CASSLTVAGNTIYF
CDR3 DNA: TGTGCCAGCAGTTTGACGGTAGCCGGAAACACCATATATTTT

clone size: once
D gene: .
J gene: TRBJ2-7
V gene: TRBV4-1
CDR3 length: 15
CDR3 protein: CASSQDQVGAAQQYF
CDR3 DNA: TGCGCCAGCAGCCAAGACCAGGTGGGAGCGGCCCAGCAGTACTTC

clone size: .
D gene: .
J gene: TRBJ1-1
V gene: TRBV7-8
CDR3 length: 13
CDR3 protein: CASSFQLNTEAFF
CDR3 DNA: TGTGCCAGCAGCTTCCAGTTAAACACTGAAGCTTTCTTT

clone size: .
D gene: TRBD2
J gene: TRBJ2-1
V gene: TRBV11-2
CDR3 length: 16
CDR3 protein: CASSSAGLAGENEQFF
CDR3 DNA: TGTGCCAGCAGCTCAGCGGGACTAGCGGGGGAAAATGAGCAGTTCTTC

clone size: .
D gene: .
J gene: TRBJ1-1
V gene: TRBV19
CDR3 length: 14
CDR3 protein: CASRPYARRTEAFF
CDR3 DNA: TGTGCCAGTAGACCGTATGCCAGGCGCACTGAAGCTTTCTTT

clone size: .
D gene: .
J gene: TRBJ1-5
V gene: TRBV27
CDR3 length: 14
CDR3 protein: CASRLDGLTGPQHF
CDR3 DNA: TGTGCCAGCAGGTTGGATGGACTTACGGGGCCCCAGCATTTT

clone size: .
D gene: TRBD1
J gene: TRBJ2-4
V gene: TRBV29-1
CDR3 length: 17
CDR3 protein: CSVAGTVSPYGKNIQYF
CDR3 DNA: TGCAGCGTCGCCGGGACAGTTTCCCCCTATGGCAAAAACATTCAGTACTTC

clone size: medium-sized
D gene: .
J gene: TRBJ1-5
V gene: TRBV5-8
CDR3 length: 12
CDR3 protein: CASSHFNQPQHF
CDR3 DNA: TGTGCCAGCAGCCATTTCAATCAGCCCCAGCATTTT

clone size: few
D gene: .
J gene: TRBJ2-1
V gene: TRBV6-6
CDR3 length: 13
CDR3 protein: CASKPAGGNEQFF
CDR3 DNA: TGTGCCAGCAAACCAGCGGGTGGTAATGAGCAGTTCTTC

clone size: .
D gene: TRBD2
J gene: TRBJ2-7
V gene: TRBV10-1
CDR3 length: 12
CDR3 protein: CAPRLAAYEQYF
CDR3 DNA: TGCGCCCCACGACTAGCTGCCTACGAGCAGTACTTC

clone size: .
D gene: .
J gene: TRBJ2-7
V gene: TRBV21-1
CDR3 length: 13
CDR3 protein: CASSKVPGYEQYF
CDR3 DNA: TGTGCCAGCAGCAAAGTCCCAGGGTACGAGCAGTACTTC

clone size: few
D gene: .
J gene: TRBJ2-4
V gene: TRBV7-2
CDR3 length: 12
CDR3 protein: CASSVILNIQYF
CDR3 DNA: TGTGCCAGCAGCGTCATATTAAACATTCAGTACTTC

clone size: once
D gene: TRBD1
J gene: TRBJ1-2
V gene: TRBV19
CDR3 length: 18
CDR3 protein: CASSSSTGTGGTHYGYTF
CDR3 DNA: TGTGCCAGTAGTTCCTCCACCGGGACAGGGGGCACTCACTATGGCTACACCTTC

clone size: .
D gene: .
J gene: TRBJ1-4
V gene: TRBV9
CDR3 length: 14
CDR3 protein: CASSDGSQREKLFF
CDR3 DNA: TGTGCCAGCAGCGATGGGTCTCAAAGGGAAAAACTGTTTTTT

clone size: .
D gene: TRBD2
J gene: TRBJ2-7
V gene: TRBV27
CDR3 length: 15
CDR3 protein: CASSLLAGGPYEQYF
CDR3 DNA: TGTGCCAGCAGTTTACTAGCGGGAGGCCCCTACGAGCAGTACTTC

clone size: .
D gene: TRBD2
J gene: TRBJ2-1
V gene: TRBV4-1
CDR3 length: 19
CDR3 protein: CASSRGLAGTMSSYNEQFF
CDR3 DNA: TGCGCCAGCAGCCGGGGACTAGCGGGGACGATGAGCTCCTACAATGAGCAGTTCTTC

clone size: .
D gene: .
J gene: TRBJ2-5
V gene: TRBV11-2
CDR3 length: 12
CDR3 protein: CASSLQEETQYF
CDR3 DNA: TGTGCCAGCAGCTTACAGGAAGAGACCCAGTACTTC

clone size: .
D gene: .
J gene: TRBJ2-2
V gene: TRBV7-2
CDR3 length: 14
CDR3 protein: CASSSDPNTGELFF
CDR3 DNA: TGTGCCAGCAGCTCGGATCCCAACACCGGGGAGCTGTTTTTT

clone size: .
D gene: .
J gene: TRBJ1-5
V gene: TRBV2
CDR3 length: 15
CDR3 protein: CASSAAGLSNQPQHF
CDR3 DNA: TGTGCCAGCAGTGCAGCAGGGCTTAGCAATCAGCCCCAGCATTTT

clone size: .
D gene: .
J gene: TRBJ1-4
V gene: TRBV9
CDR3 length: 17
CDR3 protein: CASSANSRQATNEKLFF
CDR3 DNA: TGTGCCAGCAGCGCCAACTCCCGACAGGCAACTAATGAAAAACTGTTTTTT

clone size: few
D gene: .
J gene: TRBJ1-5
V gene: TRBV7-2
CDR3 length: 13
CDR3 protein: CASSPVHNQPQHF
CDR3 DNA: TGTGCCAGCAGTCCGGTCCACAATCAGCCCCAGCATTTT

clone size: .
D gene: .
J gene: TRBJ2-7
V gene: TRBV11-2
CDR3 length: 12
CDR3 protein: CASSYPGGQQYF
CDR3 DNA: TGTGCCAGCAGCTATCCTGGGGGACAGCAGTACTTC

clone size: .
D gene: .
J gene: TRBJ2-7
V gene: TRBV5-4
CDR3 length: 14
CDR3 protein: CASSLGQPAYEQYF
CDR3 DNA: TGTGCCAGCAGCTTGGGACAGCCAGCCTACGAGCAGTACTTC

clone size: .
D gene: .
J gene: TRBJ1-1
V gene: TRBV7-9
CDR3 length: 14
CDR3 protein: CAGSLARADDEAFF
CDR3 DNA: TGTGCCGGCAGCTTAGCTCGGGCGGATGATGAAGCTTTCTTT

clone size: .
D gene: .
J gene: TRBJ2-3
V gene: TRBV9
CDR3 length: 17
CDR3 protein: CASRALLGGRGTDTQYF
CDR3 DNA: TGTGCCAGCAGAGCCCTCCTCGGGGGCCGGGGCACAGATACGCAGTATTTT

clone size: once
D gene: TRBD1
J gene: TRBJ1-1
V gene: TRBV5-1
CDR3 length: 14
CDR3 protein: CASSLRADRSEAFF
CDR3 DNA: TGCGCCAGCAGCCTCAGAGCGGACAGGTCTGAAGCTTTCTTT

clone size: .
D gene: .
J gene: TRBJ1-2
V gene: TRBV18
CDR3 length: 13
CDR3 protein: CASSPGQNYGYTF
CDR3 DNA: TGTGCCAGCTCACCGGGACAAAATTATGGCTACACCTTC